Following are 7 T cell receptor beta chains from one sample sequenced in a study of T cells in localized non-small cell lung cancer. The repertoire was sequenced with immunoSEQ multiplex PCR; TCRdb's copy has only in-frame clones and lacks some. The data show 70,000 or so clones, with less than 85% seen just once and 1.3% held by the top ten. The sequencing used peripheral blood, collected before any cancer treatment. The origin of the receptors is a female donor at least 60 years old with stage I lung adenocarcinoma.

The chain links TRBV9 to TRBJ2-3; 8 bases align to TRBD2. V dropped 3 bases and J dropped 3; count of bases not matched to a gene: 9. Germline-derived CDR1 and CDR2 are SGDLS and YYNGEE. The CDR3 runs 16 residues. CDR3: CASSGKRELYTDTQYF. The CDR3 nucleotides are TGTGCCAGCAGCGGTAAGCGGGAGTTGTATACAGATACGCAGTATTTT. The variable domain in full, with the rest retrieved from reference TRBV9 and TRBJ2-3, is DSGVTQTPKHLITATGQRVTLRCSPRSGDLSVYWYQQSLDQGLQFLIQYYNGEERAKGNILERFSAQQFPDLHSELNLSSLELGDSALYFCASSGKRELYTDTQYFGPGTRLTVL.

The chain combines TRBV20-1 with TRBJ2-7; D is unresolved. The CDR3 is 11 amino acids. Trimming took off 8 bases at V and 1 base at J, with 9 bases between the two ends. CDR1 and CDR2 (germline): DFQATT, SNEGSKA (reference sequence). The DNA for the CDR3 is TGCAGTCTCGACGGGTCCTACGAGCAGTACTTC. It specifies CSLDGSYEQYF.

This clone is a singleton in its sample. V is TRBV9 and J is TRBJ1-5, with TRBD1 matching 8 bases. The length of the CDR3 is 14 residues. Germline V gene lookup returns CDR1 SGDLS and CDR2 YYNGEE. V shed 2 bases, J shed 8 bases, and the junction held 6 bases outside the gene matches. The CDR3 bases are TGTGCCAGCAGCGTCGGACAGGGTTTTGAGCCCCAGCATTTT. It codes for CASSVGQGFEPQHF.

This chain connects TRBV25-1 to TRBJ2-2; D call uncertain. CDR1 and CDR2 (germline): MGHDK, SYGVNS. This CDR3 spans 12 amino acids. V was pared by 6 bases and J by 4 bases, with 6 bases between. CDR3 bases: TGTGCCAGCAGAGACCTCACCGGGGAGCTGTTTTTT. It translates to CASRDLTGELFF.

V gene TRBV19 combines with J gene TRBJ1-1; D possibly corresponds to TRBD1 (6 bases). With 6 bases removed from V and 6 bases from J, the gap between germline ends came to 11 bases. Germline CDR1 reads LNHDA; CDR2 reads SQIVND (reference sequence). The CDR3 consists of 12 residues. The CDR3, as DNA: TGTGCCAGTAGCACAGGGACGCCTGAAGCTTTCTTT. Translation gives CASSTGTPEAFF.

This clone came up a few times. The chain links TRBV6-1 to TRBJ1-4; the D is unclear. CDR3 length: 12 residues. The germline gives CDR1 MNHNS, CDR2 SASEGT. V was pared by 8 bases and J by 7 bases, with 11 bases between. The CDR3 protein is CASRGNSEKLFF. CDR3 nucleotides: TGTGCCAGCCGCGGAAATAGTGAAAAACTGTTTTTT.

The rearrangement uses TRBV5-1 and TRBJ2-2, with 10 positions matching TRBD1. V lost 4 bases, J lost 4 bases, and 7 bases stayed unmatched. The CDR3 extends over 16 amino acids. Germline CDR1 SGHRS, CDR2 YFSETQ. The DNA for the CDR3 is TGCGCCAGCAGCCCCCAGGGGACAGGGGCCACCGGGGAGCTGTTTTTT. It is translated as CASSPQGTGATGELFF.